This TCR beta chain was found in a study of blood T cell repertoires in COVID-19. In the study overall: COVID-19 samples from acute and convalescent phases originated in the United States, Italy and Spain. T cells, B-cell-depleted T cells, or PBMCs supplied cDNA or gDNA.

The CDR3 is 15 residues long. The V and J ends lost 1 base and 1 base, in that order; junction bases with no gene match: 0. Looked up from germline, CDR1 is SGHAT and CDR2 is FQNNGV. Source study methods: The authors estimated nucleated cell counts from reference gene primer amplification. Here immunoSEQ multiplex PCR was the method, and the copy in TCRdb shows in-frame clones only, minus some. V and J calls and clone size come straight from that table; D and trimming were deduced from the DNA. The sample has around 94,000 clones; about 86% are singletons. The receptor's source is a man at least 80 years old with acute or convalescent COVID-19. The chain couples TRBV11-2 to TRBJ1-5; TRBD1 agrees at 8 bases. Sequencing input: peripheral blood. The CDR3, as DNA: TGTGCCAGCAGCTTAGGGACAGGGAGCAATCAGCCCCAGCATTTT. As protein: CASSLGTGSNQPQHF. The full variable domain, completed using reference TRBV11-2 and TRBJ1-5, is EAGVAQSPRYKIIEKRQSVAFWCNPISGHATLYWYQQILGQGPKLLIQFQNNGVVDDSQLPKDRFSAERLKGVDSTLKIQPAKLEDSAVYLCASSLGTGSNQPQHFGDGTRLSIL.